The entry below gives a single T cell receptor (beta chain) sequence along with its context. The data originate from a study of blood T cell repertoires in COVID-19. Study-wide context: The origin of the acute and convalescent COVID-19 samples was the United States, Italy and Spain. T cells, B-cell-depleted T cells, or PBMCs supplied cDNA or gDNA.

In the authors' methods: Counts of nucleated cells, estimated from reference gene primer amplification, were obtained. Profiled with immunoSEQ multiplex PCR; TCRdb holds only in-frame clones, not every one. V and J calls and clone size are given by that table; D and trimming were obtained from the DNA. Of approximately 70,000 clones listed, more than 60% are singletons. Germline CDR1 SGHAT, CDR2 FQNNGV. The V gene end was trimmed by 2 bases and the J gene end by 1 base; junction bases not matched to a gene: 15. This CDR3 contains 19 residues. This TCR was sampled from a woman aged 45 to 65 with acute or convalescent COVID-19. Sequencing was done on a sample of peripheral blood. The chain couples TRBV11-2 to TRBJ2-7; TRBD1 aligns across 9 bases. CDR3 amino acids: CASSLTTGTGILRSYEQYF. CDR3 DNA: TGTGCCAGCAGCTTAACCACCGGGACAGGGATTCTCCGGTCCTACGAGCAGTACTTC.